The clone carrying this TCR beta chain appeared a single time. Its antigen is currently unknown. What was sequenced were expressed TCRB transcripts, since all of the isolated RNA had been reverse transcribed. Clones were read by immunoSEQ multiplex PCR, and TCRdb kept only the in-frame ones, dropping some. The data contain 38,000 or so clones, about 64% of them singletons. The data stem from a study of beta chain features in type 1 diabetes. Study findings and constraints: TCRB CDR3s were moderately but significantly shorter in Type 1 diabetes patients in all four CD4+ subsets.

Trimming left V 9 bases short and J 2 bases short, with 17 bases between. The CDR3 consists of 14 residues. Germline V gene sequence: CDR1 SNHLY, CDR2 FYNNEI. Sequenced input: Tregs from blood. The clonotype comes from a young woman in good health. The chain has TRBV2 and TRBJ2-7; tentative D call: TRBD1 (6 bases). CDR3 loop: CASCAGAGPYEQYF. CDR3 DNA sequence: TGTGCCAGTTGTGCAGGGGCGGGTCCCTACGAGCAGTACTTC.